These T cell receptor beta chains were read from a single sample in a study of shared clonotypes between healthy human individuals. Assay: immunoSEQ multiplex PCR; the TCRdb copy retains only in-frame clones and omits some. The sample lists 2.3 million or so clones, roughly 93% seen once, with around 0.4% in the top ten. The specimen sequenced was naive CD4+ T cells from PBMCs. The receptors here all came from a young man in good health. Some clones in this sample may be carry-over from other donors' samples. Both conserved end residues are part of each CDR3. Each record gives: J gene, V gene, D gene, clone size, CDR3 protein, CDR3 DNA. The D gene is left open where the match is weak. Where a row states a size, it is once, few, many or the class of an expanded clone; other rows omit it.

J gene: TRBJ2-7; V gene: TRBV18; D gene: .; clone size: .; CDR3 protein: CASSPVSLAYEQYF; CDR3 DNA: TGTGCCAGCTCACCAGTTAGTCTAGCGTACGAGCAGTACTTC
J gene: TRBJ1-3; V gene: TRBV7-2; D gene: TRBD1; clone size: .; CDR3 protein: CASSRDSAVTIYF; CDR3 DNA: TGTGCCAGCAGCCGGGACAGCGCAGTCACCATATATTTT
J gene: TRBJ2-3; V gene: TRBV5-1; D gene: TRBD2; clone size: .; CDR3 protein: CASSYLAGSTDTQYF; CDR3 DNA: TGCGCCAGCAGCTACCTAGCGGGGAGCACAGATACGCAGTATTTT
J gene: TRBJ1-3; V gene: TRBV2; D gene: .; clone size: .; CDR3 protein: CASKRFSGNTIYF; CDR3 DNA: TGTGCCAGCAAGCGGTTCTCTGGAAACACCATATATTTT
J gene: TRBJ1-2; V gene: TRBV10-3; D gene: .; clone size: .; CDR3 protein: CAISESFGAKGGYTF; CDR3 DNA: TGTGCCATCAGTGAGTCGTTTGGGGCCAAGGGTGGCTACACCTTC
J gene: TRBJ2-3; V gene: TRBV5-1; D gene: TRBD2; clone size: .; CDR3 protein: CASSPGGGSSTDTQYF; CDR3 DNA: TGCGCCAGCAGCCCGGGAGGCGGGTCTAGCACAGATACGCAGTATTTT
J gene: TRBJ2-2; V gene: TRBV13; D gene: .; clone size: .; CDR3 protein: CASSLFSNPWRELFF; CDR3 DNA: TGTGCCAGCAGCTTATTTTCCAACCCGTGGCGGGAGCTGTTTTTT
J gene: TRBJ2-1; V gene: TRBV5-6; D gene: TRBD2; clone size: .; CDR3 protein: CASSLRGLAGYNEQFF; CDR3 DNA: TGTGCCAGCAGCCTTAGGGGACTAGCGGGCTACAATGAGCAGTTCTTC
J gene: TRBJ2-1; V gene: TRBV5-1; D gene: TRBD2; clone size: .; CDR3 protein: CASSLRAGTTANEQFF; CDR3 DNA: TGCGCCAGCAGCTTGAGAGCCGGGACTACAGCCAATGAGCAGTTCTTC
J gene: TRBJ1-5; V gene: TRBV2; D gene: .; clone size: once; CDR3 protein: CAVRVNSNQPQHF; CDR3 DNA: TGTGCCGTCAGGGTCAATAGCAATCAGCCCCAGCATTTT
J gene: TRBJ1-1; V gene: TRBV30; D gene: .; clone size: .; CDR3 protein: CARDRQRNTEAFF; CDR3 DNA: TGTGCCCGGGACCGACAGAGGAACACTGAAGCTTTCTTT
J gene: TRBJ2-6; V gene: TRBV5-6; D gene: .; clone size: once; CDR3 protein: CASSSTGSGANVLTF; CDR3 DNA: TGTGCCAGCAGCTCTACAGGGTCTGGGGCCAACGTCCTGACTTTC
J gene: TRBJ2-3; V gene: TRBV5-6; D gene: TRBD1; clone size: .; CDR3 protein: CASSFLQGARDTQYF; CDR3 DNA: TGTGCCAGCAGCTTCCTCCAGGGGGCCAGAGATACGCAGTATTTT
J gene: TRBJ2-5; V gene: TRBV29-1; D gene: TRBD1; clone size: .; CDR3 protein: CSVRAGGRETQYF; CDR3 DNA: TGCAGCGTTCGGGCAGGGGGACGAGAGACCCAGTACTTC
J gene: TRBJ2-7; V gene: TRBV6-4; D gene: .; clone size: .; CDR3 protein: CASSDSMRDRQGPFSYEQYF; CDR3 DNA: TGTGCCAGCAGTGACTCGATGCGGGACAGACAGGGCCCGTTCTCCTACGAGCAGTACTTC
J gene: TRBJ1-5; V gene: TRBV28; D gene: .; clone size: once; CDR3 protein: CASEVSIYSNQPQHF; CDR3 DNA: TGTGCCAGCGAAGTGAGCATTTATAGCAATCAGCCCCAGCATTTT
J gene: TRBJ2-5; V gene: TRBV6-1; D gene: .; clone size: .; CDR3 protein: CASKGWETQYF; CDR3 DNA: TGTGCCAGCAAGGGATGGGAGACCCAGTACTTC
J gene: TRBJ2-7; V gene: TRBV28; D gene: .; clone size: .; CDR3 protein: CASSSGDPLSYEQYF; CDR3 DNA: TGTGCCAGCAGTTCTGGGGACCCCCTCTCCTACGAGCAGTACTTC
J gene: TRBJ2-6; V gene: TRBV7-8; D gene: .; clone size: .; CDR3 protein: CASSSTGRGGSGANVLTF; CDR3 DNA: TGTGCCAGCAGCTCGACAGGGAGGGGTGGCTCTGGGGCCAACGTCCTGACTTTC
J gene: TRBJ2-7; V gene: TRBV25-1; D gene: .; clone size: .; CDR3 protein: CASSEAGALYEQYF; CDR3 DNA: TGTGCCAGCAGTGAGGCAGGGGCGCTCTACGAGCAGTACTTC
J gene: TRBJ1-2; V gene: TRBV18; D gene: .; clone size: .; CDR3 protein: CASSPGDTSYGYTF; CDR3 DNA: TGTGCCAGCTCACCGGGAGACACCTCCTATGGCTACACCTTC
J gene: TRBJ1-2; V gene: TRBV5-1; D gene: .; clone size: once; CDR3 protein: CASSLSPGGGYTF; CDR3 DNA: TGCGCCAGCAGCTTGTCGCCTGGCGGGGGCTACACCTTC
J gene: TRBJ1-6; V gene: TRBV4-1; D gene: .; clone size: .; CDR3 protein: CASSLGQRSPLHF; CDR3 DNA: TGCGCCAGCAGCCTAGGACAGCGTTCACCCCTCCACTTT
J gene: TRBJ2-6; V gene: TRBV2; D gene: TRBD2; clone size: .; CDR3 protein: CASGSGSAGANVLTF; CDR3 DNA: TGTGCCAGCGGTAGCGGGAGTGCTGGGGCCAACGTCCTGACTTTC
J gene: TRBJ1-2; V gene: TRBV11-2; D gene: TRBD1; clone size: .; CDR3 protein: CASSSDRNYGYTF; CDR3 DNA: TGTGCCAGCAGCTCGGACAGGAACTATGGCTACACCTTC
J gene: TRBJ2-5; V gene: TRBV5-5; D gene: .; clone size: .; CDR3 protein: CASSLAQLETQYF; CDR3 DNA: TGTGCCAGCAGCTTGGCTCAGTTAGAGACCCAGTACTTC
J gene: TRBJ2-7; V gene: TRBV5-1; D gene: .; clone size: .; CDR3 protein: CASSFGLQPYEQYF; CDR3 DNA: TGCGCCAGCAGCTTCGGTTTGCAGCCCTACGAGCAGTACTTC
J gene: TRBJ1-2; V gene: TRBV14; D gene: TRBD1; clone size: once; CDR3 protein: CASSQGRGPWGYGYTF; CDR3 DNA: TGTGCCAGCAGCCAAGGCAGGGGGCCATGGGGCTATGGCTACACCTTC
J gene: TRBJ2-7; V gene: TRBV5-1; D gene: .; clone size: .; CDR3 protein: CASKEDRFSYEQYF; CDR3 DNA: TGCGCCAGCAAGGAGGACAGATTTTCCTACGAGCAGTACTTC
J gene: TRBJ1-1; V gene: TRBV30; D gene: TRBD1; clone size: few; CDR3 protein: CALDRGRGNTEAFF; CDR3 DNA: TGTGCCTTGGACAGGGGTCGAGGGAACACTGAAGCTTTCTTT
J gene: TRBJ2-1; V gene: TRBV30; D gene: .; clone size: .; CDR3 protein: CAARQYNEQFF; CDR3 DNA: TGTGCTGCTCGGCAGTACAATGAGCAGTTCTTC
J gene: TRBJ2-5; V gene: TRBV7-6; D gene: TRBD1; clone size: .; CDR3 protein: CASSLASTGQETQYF; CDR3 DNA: TGTGCCAGCAGCTTAGCTTCGACAGGGCAAGAGACCCAGTACTTC
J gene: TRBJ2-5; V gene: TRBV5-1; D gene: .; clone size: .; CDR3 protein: CASSLSGVAETQYF; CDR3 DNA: TGCGCCAGCAGCTTATCAGGGGTGGCAGAGACCCAGTACTTC
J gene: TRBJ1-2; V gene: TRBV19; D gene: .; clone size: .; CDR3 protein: CASSIEWGSGYTF; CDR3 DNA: TGTGCCAGTAGTATTGAGTGGGGGAGCGGCTACACCTTC
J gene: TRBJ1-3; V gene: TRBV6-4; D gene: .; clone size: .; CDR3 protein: CASSGLGQLNTIYF; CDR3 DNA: TGTGCCAGCAGTGGACTAGGACAATTAAACACCATATATTTT
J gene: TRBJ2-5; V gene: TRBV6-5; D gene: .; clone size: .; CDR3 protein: CASLSPGSRQTQYF; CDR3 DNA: TGTGCCAGCCTATCTCCGGGGTCCCGTCAGACCCAGTACTTC
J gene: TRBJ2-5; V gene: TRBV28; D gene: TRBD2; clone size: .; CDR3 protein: CASSTRGASGRPLGETQYF; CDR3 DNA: TGTGCCAGCAGCACGAGGGGGGCTAGCGGGAGGCCACTTGGAGAGACCCAGTACTTC
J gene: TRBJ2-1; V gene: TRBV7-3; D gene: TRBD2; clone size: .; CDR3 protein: CASSPGTSAYNEQFF; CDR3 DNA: TGTGCCAGCAGCCCGGGGACTAGCGCCTACAATGAGCAGTTCTTC
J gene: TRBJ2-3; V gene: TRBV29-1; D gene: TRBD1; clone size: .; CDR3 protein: CSVVRGRDRGTDTQYF; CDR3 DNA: TGCAGCGTAGTCAGGGGACGGGACAGAGGCACAGATACGCAGTATTTT
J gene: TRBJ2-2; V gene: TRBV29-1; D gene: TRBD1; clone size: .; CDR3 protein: CSALRQGKNTGELFF; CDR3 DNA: TGCAGCGCCCTGAGACAGGGAAAAAACACCGGGGAGCTGTTTTTT
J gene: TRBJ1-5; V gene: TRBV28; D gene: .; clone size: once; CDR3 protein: CASSLGKGGLPQPQHF; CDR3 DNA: TGTGCCAGCAGTTTAGGGAAAGGTGGTCTCCCTCAGCCCCAGCATTTT
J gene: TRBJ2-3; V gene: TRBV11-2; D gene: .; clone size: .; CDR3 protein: CASSLVATQYF; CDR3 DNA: TGTGCCAGCAGCTTAGTCGCTACGCAGTATTTT
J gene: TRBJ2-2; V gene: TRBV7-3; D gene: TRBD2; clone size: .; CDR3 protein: CASSASPTSVDTGELFF; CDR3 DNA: TGTGCCAGCAGCGCCTCCCCGACTAGCGTGGACACCGGGGAGCTGTTTTTT
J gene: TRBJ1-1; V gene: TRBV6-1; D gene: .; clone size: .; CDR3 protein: CASSGPLWGANTEAFF; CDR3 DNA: TGTGCCAGCAGTGGGCCTCTATGGGGGGCCAACACTGAAGCTTTCTTT
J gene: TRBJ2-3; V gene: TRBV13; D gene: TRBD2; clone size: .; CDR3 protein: CASSPGLAGGTDTQYF; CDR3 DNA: TGTGCCAGCAGCCCTGGACTAGCGGGAGGTACAGATACGCAGTATTTT
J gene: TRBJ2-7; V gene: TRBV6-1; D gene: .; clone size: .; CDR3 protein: CASSESPGLSYEQYF; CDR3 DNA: TGTGCCAGCAGTGAGTCCCCGGGACTCAGCTACGAGCAGTACTTC
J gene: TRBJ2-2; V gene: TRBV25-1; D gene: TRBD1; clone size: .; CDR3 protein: CASSEVRTGSRELFF; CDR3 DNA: TGTGCCAGCAGTGAAGTTCGGACAGGGAGTCGGGAGCTGTTTTTT
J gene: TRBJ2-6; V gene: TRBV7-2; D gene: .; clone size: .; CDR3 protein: CASSFWGANVLTF; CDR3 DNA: TGTGCCAGCAGCTTTTGGGGGGCCAACGTCCTGACTTTC
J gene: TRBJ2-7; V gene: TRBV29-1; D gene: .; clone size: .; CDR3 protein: CSVEAETYEQYF; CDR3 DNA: TGCAGCGTTGAGGCGGAGACCTACGAGCAGTACTTC
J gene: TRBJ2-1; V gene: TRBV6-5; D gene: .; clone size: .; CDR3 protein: CASSYSAFDRRQFF; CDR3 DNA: TGTGCCAGCAGTTACTCGGCCTTTGACAGGCGGCAGTTCTTC
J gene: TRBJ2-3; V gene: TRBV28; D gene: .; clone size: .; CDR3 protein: CASSLWMGQGTDTQYF; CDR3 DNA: TGTGCCAGCAGTTTATGGATGGGGCAGGGCACAGATACGCAGTATTTT
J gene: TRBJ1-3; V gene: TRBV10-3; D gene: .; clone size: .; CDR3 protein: CAISEPRQTSGNTIYF; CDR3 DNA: TGTGCCATCAGTGAGCCGCGACAGACCTCTGGAAACACCATATATTTT
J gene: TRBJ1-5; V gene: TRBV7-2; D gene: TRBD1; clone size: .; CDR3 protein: CASSFGQGGNQPQHF; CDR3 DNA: TGTGCCAGCAGCTTTGGACAGGGAGGCAATCAGCCCCAGCATTTT
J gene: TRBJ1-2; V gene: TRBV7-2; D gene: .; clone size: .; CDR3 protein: CASWGPPYGYTF; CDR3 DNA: TGTGCCAGCTGGGGGCCACCCTATGGCTACACCTTC
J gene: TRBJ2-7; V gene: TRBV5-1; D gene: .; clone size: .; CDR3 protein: CASSLDGISYEQYF; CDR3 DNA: TGCGCCAGCAGCCTTGACGGGATCTCCTACGAGCAGTACTTC